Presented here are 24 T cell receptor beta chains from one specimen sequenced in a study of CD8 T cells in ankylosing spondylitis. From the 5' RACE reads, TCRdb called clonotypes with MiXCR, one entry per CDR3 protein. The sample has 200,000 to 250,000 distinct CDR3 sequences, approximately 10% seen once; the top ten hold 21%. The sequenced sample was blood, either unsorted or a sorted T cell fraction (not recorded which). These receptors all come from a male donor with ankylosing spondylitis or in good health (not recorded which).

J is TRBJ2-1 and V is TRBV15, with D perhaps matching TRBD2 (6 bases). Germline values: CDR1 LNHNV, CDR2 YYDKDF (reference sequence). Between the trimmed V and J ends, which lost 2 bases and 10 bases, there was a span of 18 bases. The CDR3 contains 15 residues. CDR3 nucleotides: TGTGCCACCAGCAGACCCGGGGACTTCCTCGGAGAGCAGTTCTTC. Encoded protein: CATSRPGDFLGEQFF.

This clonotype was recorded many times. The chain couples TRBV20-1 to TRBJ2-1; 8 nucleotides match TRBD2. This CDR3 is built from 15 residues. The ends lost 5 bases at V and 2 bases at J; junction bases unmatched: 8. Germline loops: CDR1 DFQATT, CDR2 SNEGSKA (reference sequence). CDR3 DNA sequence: TGCAGTGCTCCCACGCGGGGGGCTGCCTACAATGAGCAGTTCTTC. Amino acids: CSAPTRGAAYNEQFF.

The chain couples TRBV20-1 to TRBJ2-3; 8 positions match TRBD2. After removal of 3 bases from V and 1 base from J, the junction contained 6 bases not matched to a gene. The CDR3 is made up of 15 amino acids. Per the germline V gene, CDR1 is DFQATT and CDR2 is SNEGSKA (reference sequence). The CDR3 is CSASGGAMGTDTQYF. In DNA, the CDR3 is TGCAGTGCTAGCGGGGGGGCGATGGGCACAGATACGCAGTATTTT.

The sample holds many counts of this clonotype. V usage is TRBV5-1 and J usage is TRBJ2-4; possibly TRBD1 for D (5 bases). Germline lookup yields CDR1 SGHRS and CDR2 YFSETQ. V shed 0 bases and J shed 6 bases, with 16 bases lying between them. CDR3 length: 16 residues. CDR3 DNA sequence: TGCGCCAGCAGCTTGGAAGGCGGAGACAGAGGAAACATTCAGTACTTC. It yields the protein CASSLEGGDRGNIQYF.

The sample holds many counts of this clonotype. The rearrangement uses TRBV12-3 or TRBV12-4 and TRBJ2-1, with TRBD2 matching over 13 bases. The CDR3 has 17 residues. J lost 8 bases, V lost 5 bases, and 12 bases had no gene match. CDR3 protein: CASSPQAGLAGVDEQFF. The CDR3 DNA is TGTGCCAGCAGTCCCCAGGCCGGACTAGCGGGGGTCGATGAGCAGTTCTTC.

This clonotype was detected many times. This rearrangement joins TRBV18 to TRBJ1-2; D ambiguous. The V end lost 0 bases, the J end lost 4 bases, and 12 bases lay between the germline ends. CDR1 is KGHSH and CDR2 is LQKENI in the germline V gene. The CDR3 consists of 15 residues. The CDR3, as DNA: TGTGCCAGCTCACCACCGGGCGACGGAGGCTATGGCTACACCTTC. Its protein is CASSPPGDGGYGYTF.

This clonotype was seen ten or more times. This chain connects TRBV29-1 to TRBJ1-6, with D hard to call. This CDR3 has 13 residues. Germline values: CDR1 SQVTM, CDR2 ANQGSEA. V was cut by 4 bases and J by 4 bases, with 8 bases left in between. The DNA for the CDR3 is TGCAGCGTTGGAGACGGATATAATTCACCCCTCCACTTT. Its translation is CSVGDGYNSPLHF.

The CDR3 nucleotides are TGCGCCAGCGGGGACAGGGGGATAGCCAAAAACATTCAGTACTTC. Its translation: CASGDRGIAKNIQYF. The chain has TRBV10-2 and TRBJ2-4; 11 nucleotides align to TRBD1. Germline trimming cut 8 bases from V and 0 bases from J; bases unmatched to any gene: 3. The CDR3 is made up of 15 amino acids. Germline V lookup: CDR1 WSHSY, CDR2 SAAADI.

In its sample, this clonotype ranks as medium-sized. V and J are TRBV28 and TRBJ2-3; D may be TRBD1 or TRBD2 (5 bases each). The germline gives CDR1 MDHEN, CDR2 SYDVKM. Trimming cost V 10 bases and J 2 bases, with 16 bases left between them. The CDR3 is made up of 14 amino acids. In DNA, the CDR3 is TGTGCCACCGCCCGGGGCGGACCCACAGATACGCAGTATTTT. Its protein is CATARGGPTDTQYF.

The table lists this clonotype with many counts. The CDR3 sequence is CASRAGATGELFF. For the CDR3, the DNA is TGTGCCAGCAGAGCCGGGGCTACCGGGGAGCTGTTTTTT. The J gene is TRBJ2-2, the V gene TRBV2, with D perhaps being TRBD1 or TRBD2 (5 bases each). V was cut by 6 bases and J by 5 bases, with 10 bases left in between. The germline CDR1 and CDR2 sequences are SNHLY and FYNNEI. The length of the CDR3 is 13 residues.

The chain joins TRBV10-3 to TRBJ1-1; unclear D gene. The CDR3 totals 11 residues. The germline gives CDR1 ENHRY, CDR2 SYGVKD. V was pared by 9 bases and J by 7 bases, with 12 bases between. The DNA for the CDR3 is TGTGCCATTAAAGACGACCTTGAAGCTTTCTTT. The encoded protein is CAIKDDLEAFF.

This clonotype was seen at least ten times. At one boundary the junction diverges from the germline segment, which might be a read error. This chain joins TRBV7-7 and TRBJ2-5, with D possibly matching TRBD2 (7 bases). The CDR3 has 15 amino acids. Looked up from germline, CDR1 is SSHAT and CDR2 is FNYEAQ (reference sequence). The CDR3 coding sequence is TGTGCTAGCAGCCCTAACACAGGGAGGGAAGAGACCCAGTACTTC. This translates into CASSPNTGREETQYF.

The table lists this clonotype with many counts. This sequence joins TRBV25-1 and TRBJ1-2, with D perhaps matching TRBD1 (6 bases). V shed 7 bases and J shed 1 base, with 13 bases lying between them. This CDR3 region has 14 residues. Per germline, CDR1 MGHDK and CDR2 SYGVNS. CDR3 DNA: TGTGCCAGCACGTCGACAGGAGATAACTATGGCTACACCTTC. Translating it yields CASTSTGDNYGYTF.

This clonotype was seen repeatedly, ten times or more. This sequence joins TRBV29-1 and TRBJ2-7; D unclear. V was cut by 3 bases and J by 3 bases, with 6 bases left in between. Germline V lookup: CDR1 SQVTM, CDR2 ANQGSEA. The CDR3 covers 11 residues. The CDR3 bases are TGCAGCGTTGACAAGGGCTACGAGCAGTACTTC. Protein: CSVDKGYEQYF.

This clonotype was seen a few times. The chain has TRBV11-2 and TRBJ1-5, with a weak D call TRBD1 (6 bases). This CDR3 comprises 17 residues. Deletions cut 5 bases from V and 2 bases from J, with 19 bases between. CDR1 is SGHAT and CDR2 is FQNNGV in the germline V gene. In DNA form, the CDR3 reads TGTGCCAGCAGCGGAAGGCGGATGGGGGGCGGCAATCAGCCCCAGCATTTT. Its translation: CASSGRRMGGGNQPQHF.

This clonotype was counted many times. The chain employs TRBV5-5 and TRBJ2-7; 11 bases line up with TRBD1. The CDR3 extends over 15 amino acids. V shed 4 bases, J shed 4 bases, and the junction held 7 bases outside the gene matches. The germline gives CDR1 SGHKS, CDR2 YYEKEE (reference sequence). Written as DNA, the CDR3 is TGTGCCAGCAGCACCGGACAGGGGGCCCGGTACGAGCAGTACTTC. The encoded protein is CASSTGQGARYEQYF.

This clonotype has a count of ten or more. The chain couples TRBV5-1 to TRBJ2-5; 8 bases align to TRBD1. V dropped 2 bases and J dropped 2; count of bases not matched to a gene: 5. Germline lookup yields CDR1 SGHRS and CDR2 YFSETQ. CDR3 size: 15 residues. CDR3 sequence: CASSFLTGEQETQYF. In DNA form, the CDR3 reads TGCGCCAGCAGCTTCCTGACAGGGGAACAAGAGACCCAGTACTTC.

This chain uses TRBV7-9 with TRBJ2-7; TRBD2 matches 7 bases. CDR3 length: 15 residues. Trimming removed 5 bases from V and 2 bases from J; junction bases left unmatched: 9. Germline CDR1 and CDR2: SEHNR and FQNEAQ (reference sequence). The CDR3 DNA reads TGTGCCAGCAGCCCCGGGGCTAGCGGTCCCTACGAGCAGTACTTC. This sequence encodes CASSPGASGPYEQYF.

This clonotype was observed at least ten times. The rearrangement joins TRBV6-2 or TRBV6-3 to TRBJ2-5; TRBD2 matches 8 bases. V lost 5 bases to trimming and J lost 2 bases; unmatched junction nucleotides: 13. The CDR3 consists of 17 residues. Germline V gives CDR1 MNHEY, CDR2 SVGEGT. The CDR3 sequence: CASSPLRSGGRQETQYF. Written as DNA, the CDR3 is TGTGCCAGCAGTCCCCTACGGAGCGGGGGACGGCAAGAGACCCAGTACTTC.

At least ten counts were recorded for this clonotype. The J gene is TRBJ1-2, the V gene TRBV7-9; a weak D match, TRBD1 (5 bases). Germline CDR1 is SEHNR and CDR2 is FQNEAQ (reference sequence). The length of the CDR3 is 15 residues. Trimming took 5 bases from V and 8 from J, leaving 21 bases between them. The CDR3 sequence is CASSISGTSNGGYTF. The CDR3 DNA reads TGTGCCAGCAGCATTTCCGGGACTTCGAATGGGGGCTACACCTTC.

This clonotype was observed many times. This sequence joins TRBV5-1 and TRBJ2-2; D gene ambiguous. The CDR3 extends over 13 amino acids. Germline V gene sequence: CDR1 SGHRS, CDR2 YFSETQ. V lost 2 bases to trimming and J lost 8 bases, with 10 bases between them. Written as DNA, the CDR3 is TGCGCCAGCAGCTTCTCCAGTTTGGGGGAGCTGTTTTTT. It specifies CASSFSSLGELFF.

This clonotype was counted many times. CDR3 residues: CATSADRAAPVYGYTF. The DNA of the CDR3 is TGTGCCACCAGCGCGGACAGGGCCGCACCTGTGTATGGCTACACCTTC. The chain uses TRBV15 and TRBJ1-2; 8 bases fit TRBD1. The germline gives CDR1 LNHNV, CDR2 YYDKDF (reference sequence). With 5 bases clipped from V and 5 bases from J, the junction kept 13 bases outside the gene matches. The length of the CDR3 is 16 residues.

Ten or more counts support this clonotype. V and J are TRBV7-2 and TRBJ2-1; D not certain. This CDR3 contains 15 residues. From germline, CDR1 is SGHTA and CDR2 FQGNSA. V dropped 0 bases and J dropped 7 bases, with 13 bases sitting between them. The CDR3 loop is CASSLAWRSGNEQFF. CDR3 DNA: TGTGCCAGCAGCTTAGCCTGGCGGAGTGGAAATGAGCAGTTCTTC.

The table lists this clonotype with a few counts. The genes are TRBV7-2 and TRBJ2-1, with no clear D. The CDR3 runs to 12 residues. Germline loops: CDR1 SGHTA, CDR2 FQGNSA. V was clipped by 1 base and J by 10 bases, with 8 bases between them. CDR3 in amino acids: CASSLDSWEQFF. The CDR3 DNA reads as TGTGCCAGCAGCTTAGATTCTTGGGAGCAGTTCTTC. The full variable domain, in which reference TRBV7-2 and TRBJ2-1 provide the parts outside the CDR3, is GAGVSQSPSNKVTEKGKDVELRCDPISGHTALYWYRQSLGQGLEFLIYFQGNSAPDKSGLPSDRFSAERTGGSVSTLTIQRTQQEDSAVYLCASSLDSWEQFFGPGTRLTVL.